This T cell receptor (beta chain) derives from a study of prognosis after radiotherapy for stage I lung cancer. Notes on the study in general: Tumor specificity of expanded TCR clones went undetermined.

TCR beta CDR3 was amplified from genomic DNA by two-round multiplex PCR. TRBV and TRBJ genes each had their own specific primers in first-round PCR. TCRdb analysed the multiplex PCR reads with MiXCR anew, one entry per CDR3 protein. The sample has about 31,000 distinct CDR3 sequences, 35% to 45% seen once. For this clonotype: What it binds is not known.

The CDR3 length is 13 residues. Trimming removed 6 bases from V and 4 bases from J; junction bases left unmatched: 5. This chain links TRBV12-3 or TRBV12-4 with TRBJ2-7; TRBD1 matches at 8 bases. Material: PBMCs, obtained before or after stereotactic body radiation therapy (not recorded which). The source of this sequence is a donor older than 45 with non-small cell lung cancer. CDR3 protein: CASRGRDRYEQYF. The CDR3 DNA reads as TGTGCCAGCAGGGGCCGGGACAGGTACGAGCAGTACTTC.